The rows below give T cell receptor beta chains drawn from one sample of a study of cytomegalovirus exposure and HLA in healthy donors. Measured with immunoSEQ multiplex PCR; TCRdb has only the in-frame clones, and not every one. The sample yields approximately 140,000 clones, about 78% seen once. The specimen sequenced was PBMCs. All receptors derive from a man aged 35-49 years in good health and CMV-seropositive. CDR3s include the opening cysteine and the closing phenylalanine or tryptophan. The order of the fields is V gene, J gene, clone size, D gene, CDR3 DNA, CDR3 protein. D genes are given only for firm matches. Size values are once, few and many counts, or a class for expanded clones, and some rows have none.

>TRBV18|TRBJ2-1|.|TRBD2
TGTGCCAGCTCACCCCAACGGGGCGGGAGCTCCTACAATGAGCAGTTCTTC
CASSPQRGGSSYNEQFF
>TRBV28|TRBJ1-6|.|.
TGTGCCAGCATGAAACGGCAGGCAACGAATTCACCCCTCCACTTT
CASMKRQATNSPLHF
>TRBV7-8|TRBJ1-6|.|.
TGTGCCAGCAGCTTAGTAGCCGCCCGAGGCCTCCACTTT
CASSLVAARGLHF
>TRBV29-1|TRBJ2-7|.|TRBD1
TGCAGCGTGGCAGGGGGCGGCTACGAGCAGTACTTC
CSVAGGGYEQYF
>TRBV5-1|TRBJ2-1|.|TRBD1
TGCGCCAGCAGCCTATCGACAGGGGGCGGTGAGCAGTTCTTC
CASSLSTGGGEQFF
>TRBV10-3|TRBJ2-7|.|TRBD1
TGTGCCATCGGGGCGGTACAGGGGGCCTACGAGCAGTACTTC
CAIGAVQGAYEQYF
>TRBV18|TRBJ1-1|few|.
TGTGCCAGCTCGCCGGGTTTGAACACTGAAGCTTTCTTT
CASSPGLNTEAFF
>TRBV18|TRBJ2-7|.|.
TGTGCCAGCTCACCACCGGGGCAGGAAGGGACCTACGAGCAGTACTTC
CASSPPGQEGTYEQYF
>TRBV7-2|TRBJ1-5|.|.
TGTGCCAGCAGCCTTAGTAGCAATCAGCCCCAGCATTTT
CASSLSSNQPQHF
>TRBV27|TRBJ1-2|.|.
TGTGCCAGCAGTACAGGTTTTGATGGCTACACCTTC
CASSTGFDGYTF
>TRBV11-3|TRBJ2-3|.|.
TGTGCCAGCAGCTTATTCTTAGAGCATACGCAGTATTTT
CASSLFLEHTQYF
>TRBV6-1|TRBJ1-5|few|.
TGTGCCAGCAGTAAGGTAATGGTGACTAATCAGCCCCAGCATTTT
CASSKVMVTNQPQHF
>TRBV6-1|TRBJ1-5|.|.
TGTGCCAGCAGTGAAGCTGGTGTCGCTTCAGGGGCCAATCAGCCCCAGCATTTT
CASSEAGVASGANQPQHF
>TRBV7-9|TRBJ2-5|few|TRBD1
TGTGCCAGCAGCTCCGGGACAGGGGCCGCCCAAGAGACCCAGTACTTC
CASSSGTGAAQETQYF
>TRBV7-2|TRBJ2-5|.|.
TGTGCCAGCAGCTTAGGACCCAGTGGGGCAGTGGAGACCCAGTACTTC
CASSLGPSGAVETQYF
>TRBV7-8|TRBJ1-1|.|TRBD1
TGTGCCAGCAGCTGGACAGGGGGGAGAACTGAAGCTTTCTTT
CASSWTGGRTEAFF
>TRBV7-8|TRBJ2-5|.|TRBD1
TGTGCCAGCAGCCTCGGGACAGGCCAAGAGACCCAGTACTTC
CASSLGTGQETQYF
>TRBV7-9|TRBJ2-5|.|TRBD2
TGTGCCAGCAGCTTAGGACCCGGGAGGGATTTGTATCAAGAGACCCAGTACTTC
CASSLGPGRDLYQETQYF
>TRBV6-5|TRBJ2-7|.|TRBD1
TGTGCCAGCAGCCCTCTCGGGACAGGCTTGGACGAGCAGTACTTC
CASSPLGTGLDEQYF
>TRBV4-1|TRBJ2-7|.|TRBD2
TGCGCCAGCAGCCAAGCACCGGGACTAGCGGGTTCCTACGAGCAGTACTTC
CASSQAPGLAGSYEQYF
>TRBV9|TRBJ2-1|.|.
TGTGCCAGCAGCGTAGGGGCTGAGCAGTTCTTC
CASSVGAEQFF
>TRBV4-1|TRBJ2-2|.|TRBD1
TGCGCCAGCAGCCCGGGACAGGGGCCGGGCGGGGAGCTGTTTTTT
CASSPGQGPGGELFF
>TRBV4-3|TRBJ1-1|.|TRBD1
TGCGCCAGCAGCCAGGCCGGGACAGGGAGTACTGAAGCTTTCTTT
CASSQAGTGSTEAFF
>TRBV7-9|TRBJ2-1|once|TRBD1
TGTGCCAGCAGCTTAGTGGGCCCTGGAATTTACAGGGGGGTCAATGAGCAGTTCTTC
CASSLVGPGIYRGVNEQFF
>TRBV7-8|TRBJ2-5|.|TRBD2
TGTGCCAGCAGCTTAGGGCGGTTAGCGGGAGAGACCCAGTACTTC
CASSLGRLAGETQYF
>TRBV5-4|TRBJ2-7|.|.
TGTGCCAGCAGCGCCGGGATGCCGGGCTCCTACGAGCAGTACTTC
CASSAGMPGSYEQYF